The rows below give T cell receptor beta chains drawn from one sample of a study of blood T cell repertoires in COVID-19. TCRdb keeps only in-frame clones here, not all; method: immunoSEQ multiplex PCR. The table shows 200,000 to 300,000 clones, with about 83% occurring only once. The sample was peripheral blood. These receptors all stem from a human donor in a cohort sampled during active COVID-19. CDR3s include the opening cysteine and the closing phenylalanine or tryptophan. Fields, in order: clone size, CDR3 length, J gene, D gene, V gene, CDR3 protein, CDR3 DNA. The D gene is left open where the match is weak. A clone size is listed for some rows: how often the clone was seen (once, few, many), or a class if it is expanded.

-,13,TRBJ1-6,-,TRBV6-5,CASNAEYNSPLHF,TGTGCCAGCAATGCGGAATATAATTCACCCCTCCACTTT
once,17,TRBJ1-3,-,TRBV7-6,CASSLQPGHQSGNTIYF,TGTGCCAGCAGCCTCCAACCGGGACATCAGTCTGGAAACACCATATATTTT
-,15,TRBJ2-1,TRBD1,TRBV5-4,CASSLDPGGLDEQFF,TGTGCCAGCAGCTTGGACCCAGGGGGCCTCGATGAGCAGTTCTTC
-,15,TRBJ2-3,TRBD2,TRBV3-1/TRBV3-2,CASSQVRETSDTQYF,TGTGCCAGCAGCCAAGTTAGGGAGACTAGCGATACGCAGTATTTT
-,15,TRBJ2-3,TRBD2,TRBV9,CASSLAGGDTDTQYF,TGTGCCAGCAGCCTAGCGGGGGGGGACACAGATACGCAGTATTTT
-,16,TRBJ2-1,TRBD1,TRBV19,CASSFYQGVGGNEQFF,TGTGCCAGTAGTTTCTATCAGGGGGTAGGGGGCAATGAGCAGTTCTTC
-,15,TRBJ2-2,TRBD1,TRBV15,CATSGGQAYTGELFF,TGTGCCACCAGCGGGGGACAGGCGTACACCGGGGAGCTGTTTTTT
once,15,TRBJ1-4,TRBD1,TRBV3-1/TRBV3-2,CASSPGQGGSEKLFF,TGTGCCAGCAGCCCGGGACAGGGTGGAAGTGAAAAACTGTTTTTT
-,15,TRBJ1-4,-,TRBV5-1,CASSLSPSTNEKLFF,TGCGCCAGCAGCTTGTCCCCCTCAACTAATGAAAAACTGTTTTTT
-,15,TRBJ2-7,TRBD1,TRBV28,CASTDRGTLSYEQYF,TGTGCCAGCACCGACAGGGGGACCCTCTCCTACGAGCAGTACTTC
-,16,TRBJ1-4,-,TRBV28,CASSLLQGGGNEKLFF,TGTGCCAGCAGTTTATTACAGGGAGGGGGTAATGAAAAACTGTTTTTT
-,16,TRBJ1-1,TRBD1,TRBV5-5,CASSLRAGGLNTEAFF,TGTGCCAGCAGCTTGCGAGCAGGGGGCCTGAACACTGAAGCTTTCTTT
-,18,TRBJ2-4,-,TRBV4-2,CASREWGGQQLAKNIQYF,TGTGCCAGCCGAGAATGGGGGGGGCAGCAACTAGCCAAAAACATTCAGTACTTC
-,16,TRBJ2-2,-,TRBV6-4,CASSDSGTTNTGELFF,TGTGCCAGCAGTGACTCTGGGACAACGAACACCGGGGAGCTGTTTTTT
-,13,TRBJ2-5,-,TRBV19,CASSPRLRETQYF,TGTGCCAGTAGTCCCCGACTCAGAGAGACCCAGTACTTC
-,13,TRBJ1-5,-,TRBV6-5,CASSYSQGEPQHF,TGTGCCAGCAGTTACTCGCAGGGTGAGCCCCAGCATTTT
-,15,TRBJ1-2,TRBD1,TRBV7-2,CASSLAGQGQRGYTF,TGTGCCAGCAGCTTAGCGGGACAGGGGCAACGGGGCTACACCTTC
few,13,TRBJ2-1,-,TRBV2,CASSEGRAGEQFF,TGTGCCAGCAGTGAAGGAAGGGCGGGTGAGCAGTTCTTC
-,15,TRBJ1-2,TRBD1,TRBV6-5,CASRTGTGGSYGYTF,TGTGCCAGCAGAACGGGGACAGGGGGTAGCTATGGCTACACCTTC
-,16,TRBJ2-1,-,TRBV19,CASSIDLGSSYNEQFF,TGTGCCAGTAGTATAGATCTTGGGAGCTCCTACAATGAGCAGTTCTTC
-,13,TRBJ2-7,TRBD2,TRBV10-2,CASTTGGGYEQYF,TGCGCCAGCACTACGGGGGGGGGCTACGAGCAGTACTTC
-,15,TRBJ1-4,TRBD1,TRBV10-1,CASSDTQGAEEKLFF,TGCGCCAGCAGTGATACGCAGGGGGCGGAAGAAAAACTGTTTTTT
-,15,TRBJ2-5,TRBD1,TRBV11-1,CASSLNRGQAETQYF,TGTGCCAGCAGCTTGAACAGGGGGCAGGCAGAGACCCAGTACTTC
-,14,TRBJ2-6,-,TRBV2,CASRVHSGANVLTF,TGTGCCAGCAGGGTACACTCTGGGGCCAACGTCCTGACTTTC
few,13,TRBJ2-7,-,TRBV3-1/TRBV3-2,CASSLGRNGEQYF,TGTGCCAGCAGCCTGGGCCGGAACGGCGAGCAGTACTTC
once,12,TRBJ1-1,-,TRBV6-5,CASSSRVSEAFF,TGTGCCAGCAGTTCCCGGGTCTCTGAAGCTTTCTTT
-,13,TRBJ2-7,TRBD1,TRBV12-3/TRBV12-4,CASSFDRVYEQYF,TGTGCCAGCAGTTTCGACAGGGTTTACGAGCAGTACTTC
-,14,TRBJ1-6,TRBD1,TRBV11-2,CASIAAGGAGPPHF,TGTGCCAGCATCGCGGCAGGGGGCGCGGGACCCCCCCACTTT
-,12,TRBJ2-2,-,TRBV3-1/TRBV3-2,CASSPRGGELFF,TGTGCCAGCAGCCCCCGGGGTGGGGAGCTGTTTTTT
-,13,TRBJ1-2,-,TRBV5-4,CASSLIVNYGYTF,TGTGCCAGCAGCTTGATCGTTAACTATGGCTACACCTTC
-,13,TRBJ1-1,-,TRBV11-2,CASRVRGDTEAFF,TGTGCCAGCAGGGTCCGGGGGGACACTGAAGCTTTCTTT
once,16,TRBJ2-7,-,TRBV6-5,CASSYSDSWGSYEQYF,TGTGCCAGCAGTTACTCCGACAGTTGGGGCTCCTACGAGCAGTACTTC
-,13,TRBJ2-7,-,TRBV6-1,CASSESSLRGQYF,TGTGCCAGCAGTGAATCCTCTTTGCGGGGACAGTACTTC
-,16,TRBJ2-5,TRBD1,TRBV9,CASSPGQGAAKETQYF,TGTGCCAGCAGCCCTGGACAGGGGGCGGCGAAAGAGACCCAGTACTTC
many,18,TRBJ2-2,TRBD2,TRBV7-3,CASSSRAVSGGHTGELFF,TGTGCCAGCAGCTCCCGGGCGGTCTCGGGGGGGCACACCGGGGAGCTGTTTTTT
-,15,TRBJ2-5,TRBD2,TRBV11-3,CASSFTSGEQETQYF,TGTGCCAGCAGCTTTACTAGCGGGGAACAAGAGACCCAGTACTTC
-,14,TRBJ1-5,-,TRBV5-6,CASSFAGDWQPQHF,TGTGCCAGCAGCTTCGCAGGGGATTGGCAGCCCCAGCATTTT
-,14,TRBJ1-2,-,TRBV28,CASSLGGPSYGYTF,TGTGCCAGCAGTTTGGGGGGGCCCAGCTATGGCTACACCTTC
-,16,TRBJ2-4,-,TRBV18,CASSPVPGRTKNIQYF,TGTGCCAGCTCACCAGTCCCAGGGCGTACCAAAAACATTCAGTACTTC
-,15,TRBJ2-1,TRBD1,TRBV6-5,CASSSGQGYNNEQFF,TGTGCCAGCAGTTCGGGACAGGGGTACAACAATGAGCAGTTCTTC
-,17,TRBJ1-1,TRBD1,TRBV24-1,CATSDLTQTGLNTEAFF,TGTGCCACCAGTGATTTGACACAGACAGGGTTGAACACTGAAGCTTTCTTT
-,14,TRBJ1-5,TRBD1,TRBV6-5,CASSRDRNNQPQHF,TGTGCCAGCAGCCGGGACAGAAACAATCAGCCCCAGCATTTT
-,17,TRBJ2-3,TRBD1,TRBV6-1,CASSGRGTGTLTDTQYF,TGTGCCAGCAGTGGACGAGGGACAGGGACCCTCACAGATACGCAGTATTTT
-,14,TRBJ2-1,-,TRBV11-2,CASQPTGVVNEQFF,TGTGCCAGCCAGCCCACGGGGGTAGTAAATGAGCAGTTCTTC
-,14,TRBJ1-1,-,TRBV7-2,CASSLGAKNTEAFF,TGTGCCAGCAGCTTAGGAGCTAAGAACACTGAAGCTTTCTTT